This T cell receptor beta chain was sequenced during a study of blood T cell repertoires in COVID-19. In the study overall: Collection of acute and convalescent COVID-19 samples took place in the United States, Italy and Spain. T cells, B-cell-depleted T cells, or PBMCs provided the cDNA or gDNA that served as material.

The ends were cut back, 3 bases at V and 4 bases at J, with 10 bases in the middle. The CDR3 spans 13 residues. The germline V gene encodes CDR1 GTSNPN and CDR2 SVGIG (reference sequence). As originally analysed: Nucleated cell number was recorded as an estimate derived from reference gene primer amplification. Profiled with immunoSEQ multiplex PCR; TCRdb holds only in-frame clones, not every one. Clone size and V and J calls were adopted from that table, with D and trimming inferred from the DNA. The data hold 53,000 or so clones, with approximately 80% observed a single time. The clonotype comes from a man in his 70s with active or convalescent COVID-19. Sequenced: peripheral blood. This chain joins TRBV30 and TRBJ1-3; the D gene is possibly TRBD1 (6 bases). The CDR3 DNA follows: TGTGCCTGGAGCCAGGGGTCAGGAAACACCATATATTTT. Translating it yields CAWSQGSGNTIYF.